A single T cell receptor (beta chain) is shown here with its context. In terms of age and location, participants ranged from about 18 to 95 years and lived in about two dozen US areas. This sample is part of a study of blood T cell repertoires in COVID-19. As for the study in general: There were acute and convalescent COVID-19 samples, and they came from the United States, Italy and Spain.

Per germline, CDR1 SEHNR and CDR2 FQNEAQ (reference sequence). Trimming removed 3 bases from V and 2 bases from J; junction bases left unmatched: 3. The CDR3 totals 14 residues. Assay used: immunoSEQ multiplex PCR; TCRdb lists only in-frame clones, some missing. Of 300,000 or so clones in the sample, 70% to 90% are singletons; the top ten hold around 5.9%. Sequencing was done on a sample of PBMCs or T cells enriched from blood (not recorded which). The TCR originated in a woman in her thirties who had recovered from COVID-19. The rearrangement links TRBV7-9 to TRBJ2-7; 8 nucleotides agree with TRBD2. This CDR3 is CASSLAGGTYEQYF. The CDR3 coding sequence is TGTGCCAGCAGCTTGGCGGGGGGTACCTACGAGCAGTACTTC.